The text below deals with one TCR beta chain. Its cognate antigen is unknown. V lost 8 bases, J lost 7 bases, and 17 bases lay in between. CDR3 size: 13 residues. Germline V lookup: CDR1 MDHEN, CDR2 SYDVKM. These data are taken from a study of shared clonotypes between healthy human individuals. Study-level findings and limits: The low donor count limited represented genetic and exposure-history diversity.

The study ran the assay at deep level. Assay: immunoSEQ multiplex PCR; the TCRdb copy retains only in-frame clones and omits some. The sample carries roughly 1.4 million clones, 98% recorded once. The chain combines TRBV28 with TRBJ1-2, with D possibly being TRBD1 (6 bases). This TCR was sampled from a man younger than 40 in good health. The sequenced sample was naive CD4+ T cells sorted from blood. Subset given: CD45RA+ positively selected. The CDR3 DNA reads TGTGCCAGCCTTAAAGCAGGGGTCTTTGGCTACACCTTC. This translates into CASLKAGVFGYTF.